A selection of T cell receptor beta chains follows, all from one sample in a study of blood T cell repertoires in COVID-19. Sequenced by immunoSEQ multiplex PCR; TCRdb stores in-frame clones only, minus some. Of about 280,000 clones listed, more than 75% are singletons. What was sequenced was PBMCs or T cells enriched from blood (not recorded which). The receptors derive from a woman aged 60-75 years in a cohort exposed to, infected with or recovered from COVID-19 (not recorded which). Each CDR3 is given with its conserved first and last residue. D genes are given only for firm matches. Clone size is shown for a subset of rows, as once, few, many or a class of expanded clone.

>.|TRBV5-1|TRBJ2-1|14|.
CASSLVVQGNEQFF
TGCGCCAGCAGCTTGGTGGTACAGGGTAATGAGCAGTTCTTC
>.|TRBV7-3|TRBJ2-1|15|.
CASSPRLGAYNEQFF
TGTGCCAGCAGCCCCCGACTAGGAGCCTACAATGAGCAGTTCTTC
>.|TRBV11-3|TRBJ1-1|13|.
CASSFSGAGEAFF
TGTGCCAGCAGCTTCTCAGGGGCAGGGGAAGCTTTCTTT
>once|TRBV10-1|TRBJ2-3|14|TRBD2
CASKAGGDTDTQYF
TGCGCCAGCAAGGCGGGAGGGGACACAGATACGCAGTATTTT
>once|TRBV7-6|TRBJ2-2|16|TRBD2
CASSLAGTSALGELFF
TGTGCCAGCAGCTTGGCCGGGACTAGCGCCTTGGGGGAGCTGTTTTTT
>.|TRBV9|TRBJ2-7|16|TRBD2
CASSAPGTSGQYEQYF
TGTGCCAGCAGCGCCCCAGGGACTAGCGGACAGTACGAGCAGTACTTC
>once|TRBV11-2|TRBJ2-1|17|TRBD2
CASSLDGPGLALNEQFF
TGTGCCAGCAGCTTAGACGGCCCGGGACTAGCGTTGAATGAGCAGTTCTTC
>.|TRBV21-1|TRBJ2-7|21|.
CAEAGGGPRRKGDQEMYEQYF
TGTGCCGAAGCCGGCGGGGGACCGCGGCGAAAGGGAGATCAGGAAATGTACGAGCAGTACTTC
>.|TRBV7-2|TRBJ2-3|13|.
CASSPFVGVTQYF
TGTGCCAGCAGCCCATTCGTCGGGGTTACGCAGTATTTT
>.|TRBV7-9|TRBJ2-1|12|.
CASSFGGDEQFF
TGTGCCAGCAGCTTTGGAGGAGATGAGCAGTTCTTC
>.|TRBV11-2|TRBJ2-1|12|.
CASSSDRVGQFF
TGTGCCAGCAGCAGTGACCGGGTGGGGCAGTTCTTC
>.|TRBV5-1|TRBJ2-1|17|TRBD2
CASSWTSGSPTYNEQFF
TGCGCCAGCAGCTGGACTAGCGGGAGCCCCACCTACAATGAGCAGTTCTTC
>.|TRBV24-1|TRBJ2-7|13|.
CATTAGLTYEQYF
TGTGCCACCACTGCGGGCCTTACCTACGAGCAGTACTTC
>.|TRBV13|TRBJ2-7|14|.
CASSSQGKMYEQYF
TGTGCCAGCAGCTCACAGGGTAAGATGTACGAGCAGTACTTC
>.|TRBV5-4|TRBJ1-1|13|.
CASSLGQDTEAFF
TGTGCCAGCAGCTTGGGACAAGACACTGAAGCTTTCTTT
>.|TRBV18|TRBJ2-7|14|TRBD1
CASSPTTGAYEQYF
TGTGCCAGCTCACCAACGACAGGGGCCTACGAGCAGTACTTC
>.|TRBV6-5|TRBJ2-4|11|TRBD2
CASSYGLEQHF
TGTGCCAGCAGTTACGGACTAGAACAGCACTTC
>.|TRBV10-2|TRBJ2-3|13|TRBD1
CASRGQALDTQYF
TGCGCCAGCAGGGGACAGGCCCTAGATACGCAGTATTTT
>few|TRBV11-2|TRBJ2-7|16|.
CASSAEGLLHSYEQYF
TGTGCCAGCAGCGCTGAGGGACTTCTTCACTCCTACGAGCAGTACTTC
>.|TRBV19|TRBJ2-6|15|.
CASTQGRAGANVLTF
TGTGCCAGTACCCAGGGCAGGGCGGGGGCCAACGTCCTGACTTTC
>.|TRBV11-2|TRBJ1-1|14|TRBD1
CASSGRQGALRAFF
TGTGCCAGCAGCGGTAGGCAGGGGGCACTTCGGGCTTTCTTT
>.|TRBV4-1|TRBJ2-1|14|.
CASSQLPRSNEQFF
TGCGCCAGCAGCCAGTTGCCACGGAGCAATGAGCAGTTCTTC
>.|TRBV24-1|TRBJ2-2|15|TRBD2
CATSESGRYTGELFF
TGTGCCACCAGTGAGAGCGGGAGATACACCGGGGAGCTGTTTTTT
>few|TRBV7-9|TRBJ2-7|15|TRBD1
CASSPQGQGNDEQYF
TGTGCCAGCAGCCCACAGGGACAGGGGAACGACGAGCAGTACTTC
>.|TRBV28|TRBJ2-3|17|TRBD1
CASSLGAGGARADTQYF
TGTGCCAGCAGTTTAGGGGCAGGGGGCGCGAGGGCAGATACGCAGTATTTT
>.|TRBV4-3|TRBJ2-7|15|.
CASSQIRDSYYEQYF
TGCGCCAGCAGCCAAATCCGGGACTCTTACTACGAGCAGTACTTC